The 20 T cell receptor beta chains in this list originate from one sample, sequenced in a study of shared clonotypes between healthy human individuals. Naive CD8 cells lacked CD45RO and underwent positive selection for CCR7, leaving out terminally differentiated effector memory CD45RA+ cells. The assay was immunoSEQ multiplex PCR, and TCRdb's table has in-frame clones only and misses some. The sample has around 2.1 million clones, approximately 94% seen once. The sequencing input was naive CD8+ T cells from PBMCs. The origin of the receptors is a man younger than 30 in good health. Some clones in this sample may be carry-over from other donors' samples.

The chain has TRBV5-5 and TRBJ2-7; the D is unclear. Germline V gives CDR1 SGHKS, CDR2 YYEKEE (reference sequence). The CDR3 is 12 residues long. With 5 bases removed from V and 7 bases from J, the gap between germline ends came to 13 bases. The CDR3 loop is CASSRTTGEQYF. CDR3 sequence (DNA): TGTGCCAGCAGTCGAACAACCGGGGAGCAGTACTTC.

The chain couples TRBV7-9 to TRBJ2-3, with TRBD2 matching 10 bases. The CDR3 has 16 residues. After removal of 5 bases from V and 5 bases from J, the junction contained 10 bases not matched to a gene. Germline loops: CDR1 SEHNR, CDR2 FQNEAQ (reference sequence). The CDR3 DNA reads as TGTGCCAGCAGCGGGGTTCTAGCGGGAGCGGAAGATACGCAGTATTTT. Its translation is CASSGVLAGAEDTQYF.

This chain uses TRBV5-4 with TRBJ2-7; D call uncertain. The CDR3 is 13 amino acids. V lost 5 bases to trimming and J lost 3 bases, with 12 bases between them. From germline, CDR1 is SGHNT and CDR2 YYREEE (reference sequence). The CDR3: CASSVGLDYEQYF. For the CDR3, the DNA is TGTGCCAGCAGTGTCGGGTTGGACTACGAGCAGTACTTC. The full variable domain, rest sourced from reference TRBV5-4 and TRBJ2-7, is ETGVTQSPTHLIKTRGQQVTLRCSSQSGHNTVSWYQQALGQGPQFIFQYYREEENGRGNFPPRFSGLQFPNYSSELNVNALELDDSALYLCASSVGLDYEQYFGPGTRLTVT.

This sequence joins TRBV2 and TRBJ2-5; TRBD2 matches 14 bases. The CDR3 length is 13 residues. The germline V gene encodes CDR1 SNHLY and CDR2 FYNNEI. Trimming removed 8 bases from V and 5 bases from J; junction bases left unmatched: 1. The CDR3 nucleotides are TGTGCCAGCGGGACTAGCGGGAGCGAGACCCAGTACTTC. It yields the protein CASGTSGSETQYF.

The chain links TRBV19 to TRBJ1-5, with 8 bases identical to TRBD1. Germline assignment: CDR1 LNHDA and CDR2 SQIVND (reference sequence). With 5 bases clipped from V and 7 bases from J, the junction kept 7 bases outside the gene matches. CDR3 size: 14 residues. CDR3 in DNA: TGTGCCAGTAGTCCCCCGGGGACAGGCCAGCCCCAGCATTTT. Encoded protein: CASSPPGTGQPQHF. Using reference TRBV19 and TRBJ1-5 for the parts outside the CDR3, the full variable domain is DGGITQSPKYLFRKEGQNVTLSCEQNLNHDAMYWYRQDPGQGLRLIYYSQIVNDFQKGDIAEGYSVSREKKESFPLTVTSAQKNPTAFYLCASSPPGTGQPQHFGDGTRLSIL.

The chain recombines TRBV28 with TRBJ2-7; TRBD1 matches 7 bases. Germline lookup yields CDR1 MDHEN and CDR2 SYDVKM. The CDR3 loop spans 15 amino acids. The junction had 12 bases not matched to a gene; V was cut back by 4 bases and J by 6 bases. The CDR3 DNA is TGTGCCAGCAGTTCAAGGGGGCGCCCGTTAGGCGAGCAGTACTTC. Translation: CASSSRGRPLGEQYF.

The CDR3 spells CSLRALAGGGETQYF. CDR3 DNA: TGTAGCCTCAGGGCACTAGCCGGAGGGGGAGAGACCCAGTACTTC. This chain links TRBV28 with TRBJ2-5, with D perhaps given as TRBD1 or TRBD2 (6 bases each). Germline V gives CDR1 MDHEN, CDR2 SYDVKM. This CDR3 spans 15 amino acids.

The CDR3 DNA reads as TGTGCCAGCAGCCTCGACAGTTTCTACGAGCAGTACTTC. Its translation: CASSLDSFYEQYF. The chain has TRBV2 and TRBJ2-7; maybe TRBD1 (5 bases). The V gene lost 6 bases and the J gene lost 3 bases, with 12 bases spanning the gap. The germline gives CDR1 SNHLY, CDR2 FYNNEI. The length of the CDR3 is 13 residues.

The chain is built from TRBV7-3 and TRBJ1-1; a possible D gene is TRBD1 (5 bases). V was clipped by 0 bases and J by 1 base, with 9 bases between them. CDR3 length: 15 residues. The V gene's germline CDR1 is SGHTA and CDR2 FQGTGA. CDR3 in amino acids: CASSLTGGTNTEAFF. The CDR3 DNA sequence: TGTGCCAGCAGCTTAACCGGGGGTACGAACACTGAAGCTTTCTTT.

This clone appeared a single time. Other DNA sequences from this sample encode an identical CDR3 as well. The chain has TRBV30 and TRBJ2-7; D perhaps matches TRBD2 (5 bases). Trimming stripped 2 bases from V and 2 bases from J, with 7 bases between. CDR3 length: 12 residues. Germline lookup yields CDR1 GTSNPN and CDR2 SVGIG (reference sequence). This CDR3 is CAWSLGAYEQYF. In nucleotides, the CDR3 is TGTGCCTGGAGTCTCGGGGCCTACGAGCAGTACTTC.

The V call is TRBV7-9, the J call TRBJ2-1, with 9 nucleotides matching TRBD2. V gave up 8 bases and J gave up 4 bases; unmatched junction bases: 6. Looked up from germline, CDR1 is SEHNR and CDR2 is FQNEAQ (reference sequence). The CDR3 extends over 14 amino acids. This CDR3 is CASPGLAGYNEQFF. The CDR3 DNA is TGTGCCAGCCCGGGGCTAGCGGGATACAATGAGCAGTTCTTC.

The chain recombines TRBV9 with TRBJ2-2; TRBD2 aligns across 9 bases. V shed 3 bases, J shed 1 base, and the junction held 7 bases outside the gene matches. Germline CDR1 SGDLS, CDR2 YYNGEE. The CDR3 loop spans 17 amino acids. The CDR3 DNA sequence: TGTGCCAGCAGCGCAAAAACTAGCGGGTGGAACACCGGGGAGCTGTTTTTT. Protein sequence: CASSAKTSGWNTGELFF. The full variable domain, its missing parts supplied by reference TRBV9 and TRBJ2-2, is DSGVTQTPKHLITATGQRVTLRCSPRSGDLSVYWYQQSLDQGLQFLIQYYNGEERAKGNILERFSAQQFPDLHSELNLSSLELGDSALYFCASSAKTSGWNTGELFFGEGSRLTVL.

This clone was recorded a few times. The same CDR3 arises from other DNA sequences in this sample as well. V usage is TRBV27 and J usage is TRBJ2-1, with D unresolved. V lost 2 bases and J 7 bases, leaving 6 bases between the germline ends. Germline V lookup: CDR1 MNHEY, CDR2 SMNVEV (reference sequence). The length of the CDR3 is 12 residues. The CDR3 loop is CASSLLGNEQFF. The DNA of the CDR3 is TGTGCCAGCAGTTTACTGGGGAATGAGCAGTTCTTC.

The rearrangement uses TRBV6-6 and TRBJ2-3; the match to TRBD2 covers 11 bases. This CDR3 comprises 15 residues. Germline CDR1 is MNHNY and CDR2 is SVGAGI (reference sequence). The ends lost 8 bases at V and 4 bases at J; junction bases unmatched: 8. The CDR3 sequence: CASGPLAGGADTQYF. The CDR3 DNA follows: TGTGCCAGCGGCCCTCTAGCGGGAGGAGCAGATACGCAGTATTTT.

The V gene is TRBV20-1, the J gene TRBJ2-7, with D unclear. CDR3 length equals 11 residues. Trimming removed 3 bases from V and 5 bases from J, with 8 bases in between. Germline-derived CDR1 and CDR2 are DFQATT and SNEGSKA (reference sequence). The chain's CDR3 is CSASLGHEQYF. For the CDR3, the DNA is TGCAGTGCTAGTCTGGGCCACGAGCAGTACTTC.

V and J are TRBV16 and TRBJ2-5; 12 bases agree with TRBD1. The germline V gene has CDR1 KGHSY and CDR2 FQNENV. The CDR3 consists of 18 residues. V dropped 2 bases and J dropped 5; count of bases not matched to a gene: 12. The CDR3 nucleotides read TGTGCCAGCAGCCAAGTATTCGGGACAGGGGGCCGCGGGGAGACCCAGTACTTC. Translating it yields CASSQVFGTGGRGETQYF.

The chain employs TRBV7-2 and TRBJ2-2, with D maybe TRBD1 (6 bases). CDR1 is SGHTA, CDR2 FQGNSA, per germline. CDR3 size: 17 residues. Trimming cost V 1 base and J 5 bases, with 17 bases left between them. CDR3 sequence: CASSLGPHAQGTGELFF. The DNA for the CDR3 is TGTGCCAGCAGCTTAGGGCCCCACGCACAGGGAACCGGGGAGCTGTTTTTT.

For this clone: At the DNA level, this CDR3 is encoded by other sequences in the same sample as well. The V call is TRBV9, the J call TRBJ1-1; no clear D gene. The CDR3 runs 13 residues. Germline-derived CDR1 and CDR2 are SGDLS and YYNGEE. V dropped 1 base and J dropped 2 bases, with 6 bases sitting between them. The CDR3 coding sequence is TGTGCCAGCAGCGTAAGCGGAAACACTGAAGCTTTCTTT. Translation: CASSVSGNTEAFF.

The V call is TRBV5-8, the J call TRBJ2-1; 8 bases fit TRBD1. Unmatched junction bases numbered 4, after V lost 4 bases and J lost 1 base. The germline gives CDR1 SGHTS, CDR2 YDEGEE. The CDR3 is 15 amino acids. The CDR3 DNA reads TGTGCCAGCAGCCCAGGGGGCGCGTCCTACAATGAGCAGTTCTTC. Its protein product is CASSPGGASYNEQFF.

This clone was seen a single time. This sample also contains other DNA sequences that code for the same CDR3. The chain links TRBV6-6 to TRBJ1-1, with no clear D. Looked up from germline, CDR1 is MNHNY and CDR2 is SVGAGI (reference sequence). This CDR3 region has 12 residues. V was cut by 2 bases and J by 5 bases, with 6 bases left in between. The CDR3 here is CASSYVGTEAFF. The CDR3 nucleotides read TGTGCCAGCAGTTACGTGGGGACTGAAGCTTTCTTT.